A single sample is the source of the 14 T cell receptor beta chains below, sequenced in a study of blood T cells in healthy people across ages. A second roughly 7 to 12 cycle PCR used barcoded and J-beta primers. TCRdb itself ran the 5' RACE reads through MiXCR, one entry per CDR3 protein. This sample has about 1.8 million distinct CDR3 sequences, with 49% found just once. The sequenced material came from blood. Source of these receptors: a woman aged 35 to 49 in good health.

This chain connects TRBV9 to TRBJ2-3; 10 nucleotides align to TRBD2. Germline V gene lookup returns CDR1 SGDLS and CDR2 YYNGEE. V lost 1 base, J lost 2 bases, and 10 bases stayed unmatched. This CDR3 spans 18 amino acids. The CDR3 spells CASSVTSSGGHPTDTQYF. The CDR3 coding sequence is TGTGCCAGCAGCGTAACAAGTAGCGGGGGGCACCCCACAGATACGCAGTATTTT.

The chain combines TRBV20-1 with TRBJ2-1; the D gene is possibly TRBD1 (7 bases). Germline CDR1 is DFQATT and CDR2 is SNEGSKA (reference sequence). This CDR3 comprises 16 residues. V was pared by 3 bases and J by 8 bases, with 23 bases between. CDR3 DNA sequence: TGCAGTGCTAGGGATGCGGGGAGAGGGACAGTAGATGAGCAGTTCTTC. Amino acid sequence: CSARDAGRGTVDEQFF.

V gene TRBV28 combines with J gene TRBJ2-4, with 9 bases fitting TRBD1. The CDR3 is 14 residues long. The junction had 7 bases not matched to a gene; V was cut back by 7 bases and J by 6 bases. From germline, CDR1 is MDHEN and CDR2 SYDVKM. For the CDR3, the DNA is TGTGCCAGCACCCTCGGACAGGGGTTAAACATTCAGTACTTC. This gives the protein CASTLGQGLNIQYF.

The V call is TRBV12-3 or TRBV12-4, the J call TRBJ1-5; 10 nucleotides match TRBD1. This CDR3 comprises 15 residues. V lost 7 bases and J lost 3; bases outside the gene matches: 6. CDR3 residues: CASIPGQGPNQPQHF. The CDR3 DNA is TGTGCCAGCATTCCGGGACAGGGGCCCAATCAGCCCCAGCATTTT.

The chain employs TRBV2 and TRBJ2-4; 7 bases are a match to TRBD2. V lost 5 bases to trimming and J lost 0 bases; unmatched junction nucleotides: 10. This CDR3 has 17 amino acids. Germline V gives CDR1 SNHLY, CDR2 FYNNEI. The DNA for the CDR3 is TGTGCCAGCAGTACAAGGGTGGGGGGGATAGCCAAAAACATTCAGTACTTC. Amino acids: CASSTRVGGIAKNIQYF.

This clonotype was counted between two and nine times. V usage is TRBV28 and J usage is TRBJ2-4; 8 bases match TRBD1. V shed 8 bases and J 9 bases; nucleotides not matched to a gene: 15. Germline CDR1 MDHEN, CDR2 SYDVKM. The length of the CDR3 is 15 residues. The CDR3 is CASATDREDAGIQYF. CDR3 DNA: TGTGCCAGCGCCACGGACAGGGAGGATGCTGGCATTCAGTACTTC.

The chain employs TRBV10-1 and TRBJ2-5; tentatively, D is TRBD2 (5 bases). There are 16 residues in the CDR3. The germline CDR1 and CDR2 sequences are WNHNN and SYGVQD (reference sequence). Trimming removed 0 bases at V and 10 bases at J, with 21 bases between. CDR3 loop: CASSESETLGMRDQYF. The DNA of the CDR3 is TGCGCCAGCAGTGAGTCCGAAACTCTTGGGATGAGGGACCAGTACTTC.

This chain joins TRBV6-5 and TRBJ2-6, with TRBD1 identical over 10 bases. Germline CDR1 MNHEY, CDR2 SVGAGI. The CDR3 consists of 17 residues. The V gene end was trimmed by 7 bases and the J gene end by 1 base; junction bases not matched to a gene: 7. Here the CDR3 DNA reads TGTGCCAGCACAATAACGGACAGGGGGTCTGGGGCCAACGTCCTGACTTTC. Translated: CASTITDRGSGANVLTF.

The chain employs TRBV3-1 and TRBJ1-2; 7 positions match TRBD1. The CDR3 contains 14 residues. The germline V gene has CDR1 LGHDT and CDR2 YNNKEL (reference sequence). The V segment lost 1 base and the J segment 7 bases; nucleotides outside the gene matches: 6. CDR3 region: CASSQARQGGGYTF. The CDR3 region has the DNA TGTGCCAGCAGCCAAGCCCGACAGGGCGGTGGCTACACCTTC.

In its sample, this clonotype was seen a few times. The V and J genes are TRBV6-2 or TRBV6-3 and TRBJ1-2; D unclear. V dropped 7 bases and J dropped 4 bases, with 13 bases sitting between them. The germline CDR1 and CDR2 sequences are MNHEY and SVGEGT. CDR3 length: 13 amino acids. This CDR3 is CASKLGVGYGYTF. CDR3 sequence (DNA): TGTGCCAGCAAACTCGGAGTTGGCTATGGCTACACCTTC.

This clonotype has only a few counts. The rearrangement joins TRBV7-2 to TRBJ2-3; no clear D. Deletions cut 8 bases from V and 0 bases from J, with 12 bases between. CDR1 is SGHTA, CDR2 FQGNSA, per germline. This CDR3 contains 14 residues. The CDR3 DNA reads as TGTGCCAGCGTCCTACAACCCAGCACAGATACGCAGTATTTT. Translation: CASVLQPSTDTQYF.

This clonotype occurred a few times. The chain joins TRBV7-2 to TRBJ1-2; D unclear. CDR1 and CDR2 from the germline V gene are SGHTA and FQGNSA. There are 14 residues in the CDR3. The germline V and J ends were trimmed by 3 bases and 6 bases, with 14 bases remaining between them. CDR3 nucleotide sequence: TGTGCCAGCAGCTTCTACATAACGACAAATGGCTACACCTTC. Protein: CASSFYITTNGYTF.

This clonotype was detected ten times or more. The CDR3 DNA follows: TGCAGCGTTGGACAACATAGCGGGGTCTACGAGCAGTACTTC. This sequence encodes CSVGQHSGVYEQYF. The J gene is TRBJ2-7, the V gene TRBV29-1, with TRBD2 matching over 8 bases. CDR1 is SQVTM and CDR2 is ANQGSEA in the germline V gene. This CDR3 spans 14 amino acids. The trim removed 4 bases at V and 3 bases at J, leaving 8 bases unmatched.

CDR3 amino acids: CASSSGTQWGSYNSPLHF. As DNA, the CDR3 is TGTGCCAGCAGTTCCGGGACCCAATGGGGCTCCTATAATTCACCCCTCCACTTT. J is TRBJ1-6 and V is TRBV7-2; the D gene is possibly TRBD1 (5 bases). V was cut by 6 bases and J by 0 bases, with 18 bases left in between. The CDR3 contains 18 residues. CDR1 and CDR2 (germline): SGHTA, FQGNSA. Based on the CDR3 plus reference TRBV7-2 and TRBJ1-6, the full variable domain is GAGVSQSPSNKVTEKGKDVELRCDPISGHTALYWYRQSLGQGLEFLIYFQGNSAPDKSGLPSDRFSAERTGGSVSTLTIQRTQQEDSAVYLCASSSGTQWGSYNSPLHFGNGTRLTVT.